In this sample, the clone carrying this TCR beta chain turned up many times. Among the patients, none had received any treatment before thyroid surgery. The data were taken from a study of metastatic and nonmetastatic thyroid tumors. The germline CDR1 and CDR2 sequences are SGHVS and FNYEAQ. V gave up 4 bases and J gave up 1 base, with 7 bases separating them. The CDR3 has 14 amino acids. Per the original methods: CDR3 differences across clinicopathological groups were used to build a distant-metastasis classifier for papillary thyroid cancer. TCRdb re-called clones from the PCR reads using MiXCR. TCRdb, rather than the study authors, made the V and J calls. This sample has about 27,000 clones; about 15% occur once, and the top ten carry around 6.3%.

This clonotype was obtained from a male donor with papillary thyroid cancer or a benign thyroid nodule (not recorded which). Some clones in this sample may be carry-over from other donors' samples. The material sequenced was blood. This rearrangement joins TRBV7-6 to TRBJ2-2; no clear D gene. The CDR3 protein is CASSSPGNTGELFF. CDR3 sequence (DNA): TGTGCCAGCAGCTCTCCGGGGAACACCGGGGAGCTGTTTTTT.